Shown below are 30 T cell receptor beta chains from a single sample sequenced in a study of blood T cell repertoires in COVID-19. Produced via immunoSEQ multiplex PCR; TCRdb's table is partial and in-frame only. Among approximately 280,000 clones listed, over 85% were seen once. Sequences were obtained from PBMCs or T cells enriched from blood (not recorded which). These receptors all stem from a woman aged 55-69 years who had recovered from COVID-19.

DNA for the CDR3: TGCGCCAGCAGCTTGGACAGGGGAGTTAGCGGCTACACCTTC. This sequence encodes CASSLDRGVSGYTF. The rearrangement links TRBV5-1 to TRBJ1-2; 7 nucleotides align to TRBD1. Germline V gives CDR1 SGHRS, CDR2 YFSETQ. V lost 0 bases to trimming and J lost 8 bases; unmatched junction nucleotides: 7. This CDR3 contains 14 residues.

V and J are TRBV5-1 and TRBJ2-1, with a weak D call TRBD2 (6 bases). Germline V lookup: CDR1 SGHRS, CDR2 YFSETQ. The CDR3 runs to 16 residues. V was shortened by 4 bases and J by 4 bases, with 18 bases between the two germline ends. The CDR3 sequence: CASSAGTASVYNEQFF. The CDR3 DNA reads as TGCGCCAGCAGCGCCGGGACGGCTAGCGTTTACAATGAGCAGTTCTTC.

CDR3 protein: CASSLDRQGWEKLFF. The CDR3 coding sequence is TGTGCCAGCAGCTTAGATCGGCAGGGATGGGAAAAACTGTTTTTT. The chain is built from TRBV11-2 and TRBJ1-4, with D possibly matching TRBD1 (5 bases). From germline, CDR1 is SGHAT and CDR2 FQNNGV. There are 15 residues in the CDR3. V dropped 0 bases and J dropped 8 bases, with 13 bases sitting between them.

The chain is built from TRBV2 and TRBJ2-1; D gene uncertain. The V gene lost 1 base and the J gene lost 7 bases, with 14 bases spanning the gap. CDR3 length equals 15 residues. Germline V CDR1 and CDR2: SNHLY, FYNNEI. The CDR3 DNA is TGTGCCAGCAGTGAAGAATTCCCAGATAAAAATGAGCAGTTCTTC. Protein sequence: CASSEEFPDKNEQFF.

This chain joins TRBV28 and TRBJ1-3; 11 positions agree with TRBD1. Germline loops: CDR1 MDHEN, CDR2 SYDVKM. V gave up 0 bases and J gave up 2 bases; unmatched junction bases: 0. The length of the CDR3 is 16 residues. The CDR3 is CASSLWGQGAGNTIYF. The CDR3 DNA reads TGTGCCAGCAGTTTATGGGGACAGGGGGCTGGAAACACCATATATTTT.

This chain joins TRBV27 and TRBJ1-1; D might be TRBD1 (5 bases). This CDR3 comprises 14 residues. V was shortened by 1 base and J by 1 base, with 7 bases between the two germline ends. Germline V lookup: CDR1 MNHEY, CDR2 SMNVEV (reference sequence). CDR3 in DNA: TGTGCCAGCAGTTTATATCAGGGGAACACTGAAGCTTTCTTT. It codes for CASSLYQGNTEAFF.

This clone was detected only once. V and J are TRBV5-4 and TRBJ2-7; 10 bases map to TRBD1. The CDR3 spans 15 residues. Germline V gene lookup returns CDR1 SGHNT and CDR2 YYREEE (reference sequence). V was pared by 0 bases and J by 6 bases, with 6 bases of the junction left unmatched. This chain's CDR3 is CASSLAGQGNSEQYF. CDR3 DNA: TGTGCCAGCAGCTTGGCGGGACAGGGGAACTCCGAGCAGTACTTC.

The chain recombines TRBV5-1 with TRBJ1-6; a weak D match, TRBD1 (5 bases). Germline loops: CDR1 SGHRS, CDR2 YFSETQ. V was pared by 0 bases and J by 7 bases, with 8 bases between. This CDR3 comprises 14 residues. CDR3 in DNA: TGCGCCAGCAGCTTGGGACAGAAGAATTCACCCCTCCACTTT. It codes for CASSLGQKNSPLHF.

The CDR3 nucleotides read TGTGCCAGCAGTTCTTTTACCGGGACAGGGGGGTCCTACGAGCAGTACTTC. Translation: CASSSFTGTGGSYEQYF. The chain carries TRBV28 and TRBJ2-7; 11 bases are a match to TRBD1. The CDR3 totals 17 residues. V lost 4 bases to trimming and J lost 1 base; unmatched junction nucleotides: 9. Germline-derived CDR1 and CDR2 are MDHEN and SYDVKM.

The gene calls are TRBV7-2 and TRBJ2-3, with TRBD1 matching over 9 bases. The CDR3 has 16 amino acids. Losses at the gene ends were 6 bases for V and 3 bases for J; bases not matched to a gene: 10. In germline, CDR1 is SGHTA, CDR2 FQGNSA. CDR3 bases: TGTGCCAGCAGGGGAAACCGGGACAGGGTTACAGATACGCAGTATTTT. It codes for CASRGNRDRVTDTQYF.

As regards this clone: This sample includes further DNA sequences coding for the same CDR3. The J gene is TRBJ1-1, the V gene TRBV7-3; TRBD1 matches 7 bases. The J segment lost 4 bases and the V segment lost 2 bases, leaving 1 base of the junction unmatched. From germline, CDR1 is SGHTA and CDR2 FQGTGA. The CDR3 consists of 13 residues. The CDR3 region is CASSLQGGTEAFF. Written as DNA, the CDR3 is TGTGCCAGCAGCTTACAGGGGGGCACTGAAGCTTTCTTT.

In DNA form, the CDR3 reads TGTGCCATCAGTGGGGAGCTAACAATTGAAGCTTTCTTT. As protein: CAISGELTIEAFF. The gene calls are TRBV10-3 and TRBJ1-1; D not certain. The CDR3 has 13 amino acids. The germline CDR1 and CDR2 sequences are ENHRY and SYGVKD. V was shortened by 4 bases and J by 7 bases, with 13 bases between the two germline ends.

V usage is TRBV18 and J usage is TRBJ1-5; perhaps TRBD1 as D (6 bases). The CDR3 contains 15 residues. The V end was cut by 2 bases, the J end by 4 bases, with 12 bases between. CDR1 is KGHSH and CDR2 is LQKENI in the germline V gene. Here the CDR3 DNA reads TGTGCCAGCTCACCAGAGGGGGTGGGGAATCAGCCCCAGCATTTT. Its translation: CASSPEGVGNQPQHF. Drawing the rest from reference TRBV18 and TRBJ1-5, the complete variable domain is NAGVMQNPRHLVRRRGQEARLRCSPMKGHSHVYWYRQLPEEGLKFMVYLQKENIIDESGMPKERFSAEFPKEGPSILRIQQVVRGDSAAYFCASSPEGVGNQPQHFGDGTRLSIL.

The rearrangement joins TRBV19 to TRBJ2-7; 9 nucleotides match TRBD2. CDR1 is LNHDA, CDR2 SQIVND, per germline (reference sequence). There are 15 residues in the CDR3. V was pared by 5 bases and J by 0 bases, with 5 bases of the junction left unmatched. The CDR3 spells CASSATSGHSYEQYF. The CDR3 bases are TGTGCCAGTAGTGCGACTAGCGGCCACTCCTACGAGCAGTACTTC.

This sequence joins TRBV4-1 and TRBJ2-2; 8 positions agree with TRBD2. The length of the CDR3 is 15 residues. V shed 4 bases, J shed 4 bases, and the junction held 5 bases outside the gene matches. Germline loops: CDR1 MGHRA, CDR2 YSYEKL. CDR3 coding DNA: TGCGCCAGCAGCCTCGGGACTAGTTTCACCGGGGAGCTGTTTTTT. Translation: CASSLGTSFTGELFF.

Concerning this clone: The same CDR3 also results from other DNA sequences found in this sample. The chain uses TRBV9 and TRBJ2-7; no clear D. Trimming left V 2 bases short and J 1 base short, with 7 bases between. The CDR3 has 13 amino acids. Germline V gives CDR1 SGDLS, CDR2 YYNGEE. The CDR3 DNA sequence: TGTGCCAGCAGCGTCGGCGGATCCTACGAGCAGTACTTC. The encoded protein is CASSVGGSYEQYF.

This rearrangement joins TRBV4-2 to TRBJ2-1, with D possibly matching TRBD2 (6 bases). The CDR3 spans 15 residues. The V and J ends lost 0 bases and 6 bases respectively, with 12 bases between them. The germline V gene encodes CDR1 LGHNA and CDR2 YNFKEQ. The DNA for the CDR3 is TGTGCCAGCAGCCAAGATATGGGACTTATCAATGAGCAGTTCTTC. This encodes CASSQDMGLINEQFF.

The J gene is TRBJ2-7, the V gene TRBV11-3; 12 bases line up with TRBD1. Germline trimming cut 3 bases from V and 4 bases from J; bases unmatched to any gene: 7. The CDR3 totals 16 residues. Per the germline V gene, CDR1 is SGHNT and CDR2 is YENEEA. DNA of the CDR3: TGTGCCAGCAGCTTCAGGGGGACAGGGGGCAGGTACGAGCAGTACTTC. This gives the protein CASSFRGTGGRYEQYF.

J is TRBJ1-4 and V is TRBV28; D might be TRBD1 (6 bases). Germline V lookup: CDR1 MDHEN, CDR2 SYDVKM. Trimming stripped 7 bases from V and 6 bases from J, with 18 bases between. CDR3 length: 15 residues. CDR3 region: CASNYVGAPYEKLFF. In nucleotides, the CDR3 is TGTGCCAGCAACTACGTGGGGGCGCCGTATGAAAAACTGTTTTTT. The variable domain in full, with the rest retrieved from reference TRBV28 and TRBJ1-4, is DVKVTQSSRYLVKRTGEKVFLECVQDMDHENMFWYRQDPGLGLRLIYFSYDVKMKEKGDIPEGYSVSREKKERFSLILESASTNQTSMYLCASNYVGAPYEKLFFGSGTQLSVL.

The chain uses TRBV7-9 and TRBJ1-1; weak D call: TRBD1 (5 bases). There are 14 residues in the CDR3. CDR1 and CDR2 from the germline V gene are SEHNR and FQNEAQ (reference sequence). The ends were cut back, 4 bases at V and 10 bases at J, with 19 bases in the middle. Written as DNA, the CDR3 is TGTGCCAGCAGCTCTCTTCGTGGGGGGACTATAGCTTTCTTT. Translation gives CASSSLRGGTIAFF.

The chain uses TRBV3-1 (or the pseudogene TRBV3-2) and TRBJ1-5; the match to TRBD1 covers 8 bases. The junction had 20 bases not matched to a gene; V was cut back by 9 bases and J by 4 bases. Germline CDR1 reads LGHDT; CDR2 reads YNNKEL (reference sequence). The CDR3 runs to 18 residues. The CDR3 DNA follows: TGTGCCAGTAACCGAATGGGTCCCACCAGACAGGGGAATCAGCCCCAGCATTTT. Amino acids: CASNRMGPTRQGNQPQHF.

The table lists this clone with a few counts. V and J are TRBV5-1 and TRBJ1-2; D perhaps matches TRBD1 (6 bases). V was cut by 4 bases and J by 5 bases, with 18 bases left in between. The CDR3 has 15 residues. CDR1 SGHRS and CDR2 YFSETQ come from the germline V gene. The CDR3 is CASSTAGGLGYGYTF. Here the CDR3 DNA reads TGCGCCAGCAGCACAGCGGGGGGGCTAGGTTATGGCTACACCTTC.

This clone was counted a single time. The chain employs TRBV7-9 and TRBJ2-1, with TRBD2 matching over 7 bases. This CDR3 comprises 15 residues. Trimming took 6 bases from V and 6 from J; bases not matched to a gene: 11. Germline V CDR1 and CDR2: SEHNR, FQNEAQ (reference sequence). The CDR3 bases are TGTGCCAGCAGGGCTGGGACTAACCTATTCAATGAGCAGTTCTTC. It specifies CASRAGTNLFNEQFF.

Note on this clone: Distinct nucleotide sequences in the sample also encode this CDR3. CDR3 in amino acids: CASSLAGTGDYGYTF. The CDR3 DNA reads TGCGCCAGCAGCTTGGCGGGGACAGGGGACTATGGCTACACCTTC. The chain links TRBV5-1 to TRBJ1-2; 10 bases agree with TRBD1. Germline V gene lookup returns CDR1 SGHRS and CDR2 YFSETQ. V shed 0 bases and J 3 bases; nucleotides not matched to a gene: 2. The CDR3 is 15 residues long.

The chain combines TRBV7-9 with TRBJ1-5; TRBD1 matches at 9 bases. After removal of 5 bases from V and 3 bases from J, the junction contained 5 bases not matched to a gene. The CDR3 is 15 residues long. Germline lookup yields CDR1 SEHNR and CDR2 FQNEAQ (reference sequence). The CDR3 nucleotides are TGTGCCAGCAGCGGGGACAGGGAGGACAATCAGCCCCAGCATTTT. Encoded protein: CASSGDREDNQPQHF.

The V call is TRBV5-1, the J call TRBJ1-5; tentatively, D is TRBD1 (5 bases). V dropped 1 base and J dropped 7 bases, with 9 bases sitting between them. CDR1 SGHRS and CDR2 YFSETQ come from the germline V gene. This CDR3 spans 13 amino acids. The CDR3 loop reads CASSLWQGQPQHF. The DNA of the CDR3 is TGCGCCAGCAGCTTGTGGCAGGGACAGCCCCAGCATTTT.

The CDR3 loop reads CASSFIGSGNTIYF. The CDR3 region has the DNA TGTGCCAGCAGCTTTATCGGGTCTGGAAACACCATATATTTT. The chain combines TRBV11-2 with TRBJ1-3, with no clear D. CDR3 length: 14 residues. Germline CDR1 SGHAT, CDR2 FQNNGV. V shed 3 bases and J shed 1 base, with 7 bases lying between them. Looking up the rest from reference TRBV11-2 and TRBJ1-3 gives the full variable domain: EAGVAQSPRYKIIEKRQSVAFWCNPISGHATLYWYQQILGQGPKLLIQFQNNGVVDDSQLPKDRFSAERLKGVDSTLKIQPAKLEDSAVYLCASSFIGSGNTIYFGEGSWLTVV.

The chain has TRBV3-1 (or the pseudogene TRBV3-2) and TRBJ1-4; D may be TRBD1 (5 bases). Germline CDR1 reads LGHDT; CDR2 reads YNNKEL (reference sequence). This CDR3 spans 15 amino acids. Trimming removed 4 bases from V and 2 bases from J, with 11 bases in between. The CDR3 is CASSRFGHTNEKLFF. The CDR3 DNA reads TGTGCCAGCAGCCGCTTCGGACATACTAATGAAAAACTGTTTTTT.

The rearrangement links TRBV5-1 to TRBJ2-2; 7 bases line up with TRBD1. Germline trimming cut 1 base from V and 4 bases from J; bases unmatched to any gene: 7. Per germline, CDR1 SGHRS and CDR2 YFSETQ. The CDR3 runs 16 residues. The CDR3 here is CASSLRRSGGTGELFF. CDR3 DNA: TGCGCCAGCAGCTTGCGGCGGTCAGGGGGCACCGGGGAGCTGTTTTTT.

The CDR3 region has the DNA TGTGCCAGCAGCCAAGGGGAGGGACGCAATCAGCCCCAGCATTTT. Protein product: CASSQGEGRNQPQHF. The chain couples TRBV3-1 (or the pseudogene TRBV3-2) to TRBJ1-5, with D possibly being TRBD1 (5 bases). The CDR3 covers 15 residues. V was shortened by 1 base and J by 2 bases, with 9 bases between the two germline ends. CDR1 is LGHDT, CDR2 YNNKEL, per germline (reference sequence).